The 20 T cell receptor beta chains presented below share a single source sample, sequenced in a study of cytomegalovirus exposure and HLA in healthy donors. 13 Jbeta primers and 60 Vbeta primers were used for the PCR. Produced via immunoSEQ multiplex PCR; TCRdb's table is partial and in-frame only. The repertoire has some 120,000 clones, 70% to 80% of them found once; the top ten carry 8.2%. Input material: PBMCs. The receptor source for this set is a woman aged 40 to 55 in good health and CMV-seropositive.

This clone has just a few counts. The rearrangement uses TRBV11-3 and TRBJ1-1; D uncertain. V gave up 5 bases and J gave up 1 base, with 8 bases separating them. The CDR3 runs 13 residues. Germline V CDR1 and CDR2: SGHNT, YENEEA. The CDR3 DNA reads TGTGCCAGCAGCCGAGGCGGGAACACTGAAGCTTTCTTT. Translating it yields CASSRGGNTEAFF.

This clone was seen a few times. The chain recombines TRBV14 with TRBJ2-3; TRBD2 is a possible D gene (5 bases). This CDR3 has 17 amino acids. The germline CDR1 and CDR2 sequences are SGHDN and FVKESK. V gave up 3 bases and J gave up 0 bases, with 16 bases separating them. In DNA form, the CDR3 reads TGTGCCAGCAGCCAGATGCGGGTTTCTGTTAGCACAGATACGCAGTATTTT. It encodes CASSQMRVSVSTDTQYF.

The sample holds a few counts of this clone. J is TRBJ2-5 and V is TRBV5-4; 10 bases match TRBD1. The CDR3 sequence is 15 residues long. Germline V gives CDR1 SGHNT, CDR2 YYREEE (reference sequence). The junction had 6 bases not matched to a gene; V was cut back by 3 bases and J by 4 bases. The CDR3 DNA reads as TGTGCCAGCAGCTCCAAGACAGGGGGCCCAGAGACCCAGTACTTC. It yields the protein CASSSKTGGPETQYF. The complete variable domain, with remaining parts taken from reference TRBV5-4 and TRBJ2-5, reads ETGVTQSPTHLIKTRGQQVTLRCSSQSGHNTVSWYQQALGQGPQFIFQYYREEENGRGNFPPRFSGLQFPNYSSELNVNALELDDSALYLCASSSKTGGPETQYFGPGTRLLVL.

This clone was seen only a few times. The chain is built from TRBV7-2 and TRBJ1-2, with D possibly TRBD1 on 5 matching bases. Germline assignment: CDR1 SGHTA and CDR2 FQGNSA. Between the trimmed V and J ends, which lost 4 bases and 6 bases, there was a span of 12 bases. The CDR3 runs to 13 residues. The CDR3 sequence is CASSSTGSNGYTF. The CDR3 nucleotides are TGTGCCAGCAGCTCCACAGGATCCAATGGCTACACCTTC. Full variable domain (outside the CDR3, taken from reference TRBV7-2 and TRBJ1-2): GAGVSQSPSNKVTEKGKDVELRCDPISGHTALYWYRQSLGQGLEFLIYFQGNSAPDKSGLPSDRFSAERTGGSVSTLTIQRTQQEDSAVYLCASSSTGSNGYTFGSGTRLTVV.

The chain recombines TRBV9 with TRBJ1-5; D perhaps matches TRBD1 (6 bases). Germline V gene data show CDR1 as SGDLS and CDR2 as YYNGEE. V shed 3 bases and J shed 4 bases, with 11 bases lying between them. This CDR3 is 14 amino acids long. For the CDR3, the DNA is TGTGCCAGCAGCGAAGGGACACATAATCAGCCCCAGCATTTT. Amino acid sequence: CASSEGTHNQPQHF.

This clone was seen more than once but under ten times. The CDR3 nucleotides read TGTGCCAGCAGGACCGACGGGGACACTGAAGCTTTCTTT. As protein: CASRTDGDTEAFF. V and J are TRBV2 and TRBJ1-1; D remains unclear. This CDR3 comprises 13 residues. The germline V and J ends were trimmed by 6 bases and 3 bases, with 11 bases remaining between them. The germline CDR1 and CDR2 sequences are SNHLY and FYNNEI.

The chain has TRBV4-1 and TRBJ2-1; TRBD1 agrees at 8 bases. This CDR3 has 16 residues. Trimming cost V 4 bases and J 0 bases; bases outside gene matches: 5. CDR1 is MGHRA and CDR2 is YSYEKL in the germline V gene. This CDR3 reads CASSPRDRSSYNEQFF. The CDR3 coding sequence is TGCGCCAGCAGCCCACGGGACAGGAGCTCCTACAATGAGCAGTTCTTC.

The genes are TRBV2 and TRBJ1-2, with D possibly being TRBD1 (6 bases). Germline CDR1 reads SNHLY; CDR2 reads FYNNEI. This CDR3 comprises 14 residues. V dropped 6 bases and J dropped 4 bases, with 15 bases sitting between them. CDR3 nucleotide sequence: TGTGCCAGCAGAGAAACAGGGTACGCCTATGGCTACACCTTC. Amino acids: CASRETGYAYGYTF.

This rearrangement joins TRBV4-3 to TRBJ1-2; 9 nucleotides align to TRBD1. J lost 6 bases, V lost 2 bases, and 10 bases had no gene match. Germline assignment: CDR1 LGHNA and CDR2 YSLEER. This CDR3 has 16 residues. The DNA of the CDR3 is TGCGCCAGCAGCCAACAACCGGGACAGGGAGATGATGGCTACACCTTC. It yields the protein CASSQQPGQGDDGYTF.

The rearrangement uses TRBV10-3 and TRBJ1-5, with a tentative D call TRBD1 (6 bases). The CDR3 runs to 13 residues. Germline-derived CDR1 and CDR2 are ENHRY and SYGVKD. The germline V and J ends were trimmed by 3 bases and 7 bases, with 10 bases remaining between them. CDR3 region: CAISEERGQPQHF. In DNA, the CDR3 is TGTGCCATCAGTGAAGAGAGGGGGCAGCCCCAGCATTTT.

The V call is TRBV7-3, the J call TRBJ1-2; the D gene is possibly TRBD1 (5 bases). V lost 0 bases to trimming and J lost 1 base, with 6 bases between them. The CDR3 runs 14 residues. CDR1 and CDR2 (germline): SGHTA, FQGTGA. The CDR3 loop is CASSLTDSNYGYTF. The CDR3 DNA reads as TGTGCCAGCAGCTTAACCGACAGTAACTATGGCTACACCTTC.

In its sample, this clone was seen a few times. The chain is built from TRBV7-9 and TRBJ2-7; D call uncertain. Deletions cut 5 bases from V and 0 bases from J, with 8 bases between. Germline-derived CDR1 and CDR2 are SEHNR and FQNEAQ (reference sequence). The CDR3 contains 13 residues. In nucleotides, the CDR3 is TGTGCCAGCAGCAATGACAACTCCTACGAGCAGTACTTC. Residues: CASSNDNSYEQYF.

CDR3 residues: CASSKWAVGYEQYF. CDR3 sequence (DNA): TGTGCCAGCAGCAAATGGGCAGTAGGTTACGAGCAGTACTTC. The genes are TRBV21-1 and TRBJ2-7; the table's D gene call, TRBD1, was not cross checked with the DNA. TRBV21-1 is a pseudogene segment. The CDR3 runs to 14 residues.

The J gene is TRBJ2-5, the V gene TRBV4-3; D perhaps matches TRBD1 (5 bases). With 2 bases removed from V and 4 bases from J, the gap between germline ends came to 14 bases. Germline-derived CDR1 and CDR2 are LGHNA and YSLEER. This CDR3 contains 15 residues. The CDR3 here is CASSQKGFYGETQYF. CDR3 nucleotide sequence: TGCGCCAGCAGCCAAAAGGGGTTTTATGGAGAGACCCAGTACTTC.

This clone was detected only a few times. The gene calls are TRBV29-1 and TRBJ2-7, with TRBD2 as a possible D gene (7 bases). The V and J ends lost 6 bases and 4 bases respectively, with 16 bases between them. Germline V gene data show CDR1 as SQVTM and CDR2 as ANQGSEA. The CDR3 loop spans 13 amino acids. CDR3 sequence reads: CSVGGGGRYEQYF. The CDR3 coding sequence is TGCAGCGTGGGAGGGGGGGGCCGTTACGAGCAGTACTTC.

The V and J genes are TRBV4-3 and TRBJ2-1; 10 nucleotides agree with TRBD2. This CDR3 is 15 amino acids long. V shed 3 bases, J shed 10 bases, and the junction held 9 bases outside the gene matches. Per the germline V gene, CDR1 is LGHNA and CDR2 is YSLEER. The CDR3 DNA follows: TGCGCCAGCAGCCAGATACAGCGGGGGGGCCACGAGCAGTTCTTC. Translated, it gives CASSQIQRGGHEQFF.

A few counts support this clone. This sequence joins TRBV18 and TRBJ1-2; TRBD1 matches 9 bases. Losses at the gene ends were 0 bases for V and 6 bases for J; bases not matched to a gene: 2. CDR3 length: 14 amino acids. Germline assignment: CDR1 KGHSH and CDR2 LQKENI. For the CDR3, the DNA is TGTGCCAGCTCACCACCGGACAGGGGACATGGCTACACCTTC. It yields the protein CASSPPDRGHGYTF. The full variable domain, its missing parts supplied by reference TRBV18 and TRBJ1-2, is NAGVMQNPRHLVRRRGQEARLRCSPMKGHSHVYWYRQLPEEGLKFMVYLQKENIIDESGMPKERFSAEFPKEGPSILRIQQVVRGDSAAYFCASSPPDRGHGYTFGSGTRLTVV.

J is TRBJ2-1 and V is TRBV15, with 10 bases identical to TRBD1. The CDR3 is made up of 16 amino acids. V lost 5 bases to trimming and J lost 7 bases; unmatched junction nucleotides: 11. CDR1 and CDR2 from the germline V gene are LNHNV and YYDKDF (reference sequence). The chain's CDR3 is CATSFNLGQGWNEQFF. CDR3 coding DNA: TGTGCCACCAGCTTCAACCTGGGACAGGGGTGGAATGAGCAGTTCTTC.

The chain employs TRBV5-1 and TRBJ2-1; D unclear. V was pared by 4 bases and J by 8 bases, with 10 bases between. The CDR3 covers 12 residues. Germline lookup yields CDR1 SGHRS and CDR2 YFSETQ. The CDR3 loop reads CASSAEGDEQFF. Written as DNA, the CDR3 is TGCGCCAGCAGCGCGGAAGGCGATGAGCAGTTCTTC.

The CDR3 DNA sequence: TGTGCCAGCAGCGTAGTCCAGGGCCCTGGCGGGGAGCTGTTTTTT. This encodes CASSVVQGPGGELFF. V and J are TRBV9 and TRBJ2-2; perhaps TRBD1 as D (5 bases). From germline, CDR1 is SGDLS and CDR2 YYNGEE. Between the trimmed V and J ends, which lost 0 bases and 7 bases, there was a span of 13 bases. The CDR3 is 15 residues long.